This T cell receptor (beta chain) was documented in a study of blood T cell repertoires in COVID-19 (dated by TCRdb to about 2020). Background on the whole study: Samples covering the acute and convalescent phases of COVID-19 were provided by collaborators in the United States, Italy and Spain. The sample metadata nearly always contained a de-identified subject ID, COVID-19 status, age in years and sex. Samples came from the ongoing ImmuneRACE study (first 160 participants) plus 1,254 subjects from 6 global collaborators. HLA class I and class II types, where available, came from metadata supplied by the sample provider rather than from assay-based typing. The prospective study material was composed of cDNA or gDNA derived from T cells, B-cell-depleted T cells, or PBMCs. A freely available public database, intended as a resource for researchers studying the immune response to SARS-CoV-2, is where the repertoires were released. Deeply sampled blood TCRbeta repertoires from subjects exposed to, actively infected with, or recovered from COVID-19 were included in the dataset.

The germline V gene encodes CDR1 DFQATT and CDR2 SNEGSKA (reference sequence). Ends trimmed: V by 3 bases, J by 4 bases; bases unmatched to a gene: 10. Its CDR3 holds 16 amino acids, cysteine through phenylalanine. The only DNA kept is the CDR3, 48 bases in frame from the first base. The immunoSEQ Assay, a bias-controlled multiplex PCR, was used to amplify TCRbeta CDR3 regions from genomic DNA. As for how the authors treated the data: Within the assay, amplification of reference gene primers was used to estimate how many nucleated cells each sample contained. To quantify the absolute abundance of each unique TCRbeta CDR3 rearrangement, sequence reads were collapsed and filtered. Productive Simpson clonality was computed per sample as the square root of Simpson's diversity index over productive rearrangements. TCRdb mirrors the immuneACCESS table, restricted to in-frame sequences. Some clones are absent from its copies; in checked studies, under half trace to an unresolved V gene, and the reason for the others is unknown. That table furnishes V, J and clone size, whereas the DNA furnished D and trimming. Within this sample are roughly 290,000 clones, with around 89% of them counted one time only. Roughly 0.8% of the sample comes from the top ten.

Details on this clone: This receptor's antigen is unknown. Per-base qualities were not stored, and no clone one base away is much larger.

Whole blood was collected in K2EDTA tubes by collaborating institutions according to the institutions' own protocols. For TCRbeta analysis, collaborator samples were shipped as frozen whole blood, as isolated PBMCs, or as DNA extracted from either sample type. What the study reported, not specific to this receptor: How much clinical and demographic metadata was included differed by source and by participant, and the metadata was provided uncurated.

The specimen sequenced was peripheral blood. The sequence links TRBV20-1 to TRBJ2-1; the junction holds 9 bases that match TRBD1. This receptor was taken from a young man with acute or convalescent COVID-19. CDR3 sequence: CSASDLGQGYYNEQFF. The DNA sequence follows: TGCAGTGCTAGTGACCTGGGACAGGGATATTACAATGAGCAGTTCTTC.